The 25 T cell receptor beta chains below all came from one sample that was sequenced in a study of blood T cell repertoires in COVID-19. Repertoires were generated with immunoSEQ multiplex PCR, while TCRdb's copy carries only in-frame clones and drops some. The profile covers 250,000 to 300,000 clones, with approximately 91% appearing a single time and roughly 2.1% taken by the ten largest. Sequenced material: PBMCs or T cells enriched from blood (not recorded which). The receptors come from a woman in her thirties or forties with acute COVID-19.

V and J are TRBV9 and TRBJ2-7; D may be TRBD1 (6 bases). In germline, CDR1 is SGDLS, CDR2 YYNGEE. The germline V and J ends were trimmed by 0 bases and 6 bases, with 10 bases remaining between them. CDR3 length: 13 amino acids. The CDR3 sequence: CASSVGGQGEQYF. CDR3 DNA sequence: TGTGCCAGCAGCGTAGGGGGGCAGGGCGAGCAGTACTTC.

This chain joins TRBV5-1 and TRBJ1-2; 10 bases line up with TRBD1. This CDR3 region has 15 residues. Germline trimming cut 0 bases from V and 7 bases from J; bases unmatched to any gene: 6. Germline loops: CDR1 SGHRS, CDR2 YFSETQ. The CDR3 reads CASSLDRQGASGYTF. CDR3 DNA sequence: TGCGCCAGCAGCTTGGATCGACAGGGGGCCAGTGGCTACACCTTC.

V usage is TRBV19 and J usage is TRBJ1-5; no reliable D call. CDR1 LNHDA and CDR2 SQIVND come from the germline V gene (reference sequence). V was shortened by 7 bases and J by 4 bases, with 17 bases between the two germline ends. This CDR3 comprises 15 residues. In DNA form, the CDR3 reads TGTGCCAGTACCCTTACCGGGTCCCCGAATCAGCCCCAGCATTTT. This sequence encodes CASTLTGSPNQPQHF.

The rearrangement links TRBV28 to TRBJ2-7, with 9 positions matching TRBD2. Per the germline V gene, CDR1 is MDHEN and CDR2 is SYDVKM. This CDR3 has 15 amino acids. After removal of 5 bases from V and 7 bases from J, the junction contained 12 bases not matched to a gene. CDR3 coding DNA: TGTGCCAGCAGTACAGGGCCGCTAGCGGGGTTTGAGCAGTACTTC. This gives the protein CASSTGPLAGFEQYF.

In DNA, the CDR3 is TGTGCCAGCAGCTACGACAGGGGCGAGCAGTACTTC. The encoded protein is CASSYDRGEQYF. The rearrangement uses TRBV5-6 and TRBJ2-7, with 8 bases aligning to TRBD1. Germline-derived CDR1 and CDR2 are SGHDT and YYEEEE. The ends lost 3 bases at V and 6 bases at J; junction bases unmatched: 2. The CDR3 length is 12 residues.

The genes are TRBV4-1 and TRBJ1-5; 7 positions agree with TRBD1. The germline V gene has CDR1 MGHRA and CDR2 YSYEKL. V was clipped by 5 bases and J by 4 bases; unmatched bases: 8. This CDR3 has 15 amino acids. The CDR3 sequence: CASSARDSVNQPQHF. The CDR3 bases are TGCGCCAGCAGCGCCCGGGACAGCGTAAATCAGCCCCAGCATTTT.

This rearrangement joins TRBV3-1 (or the pseudogene TRBV3-2) to TRBJ1-6; possibly TRBD1 for D (6 bases). The length of the CDR3 is 15 residues. Germline assignment: CDR1 LGHDT and CDR2 YNNKEL (reference sequence). Between the trimmed V and J ends, which lost 1 base and 4 bases, there was a span of 8 bases. The CDR3, as DNA: TGTGCCAGCAGCCAAGTAACAGGGTATAATTCACCCCTCCACTTT. Amino acids: CASSQVTGYNSPLHF.

The V gene is TRBV10-3, the J gene TRBJ2-1; TRBD1 aligns across 10 bases. The CDR3 extends over 15 amino acids. Unmatched junction bases numbered 8, after V lost 6 bases and J lost 6 bases. Germline CDR1 reads ENHRY; CDR2 reads SYGVKD. CDR3 sequence: CAIRAPGQGINEQFF. CDR3 coding DNA: TGTGCCATCAGGGCGCCGGGACAGGGGATCAATGAGCAGTTCTTC.

The J gene is TRBJ2-7, the V gene TRBV7-8, with a possible D match to TRBD1 (5 bases). The germline V gene has CDR1 SGHVS and CDR2 FQNEAQ. Trimming removed 2 bases at V and 5 bases at J, with 13 bases between. The CDR3 covers 14 residues. The CDR3 DNA reads as TGTGCCAGCAGCTTACGTAAGGGGTGGGACGAGCAGTACTTC. Translating gives CASSLRKGWDEQYF.

CDR3 sequence (DNA): TGTGCCTGGAATCAACAGGGGGCGGTCGGCTACACCTTC. It codes for CAWNQQGAVGYTF. The chain joins TRBV30 to TRBJ1-2, with TRBD1 identical over 9 bases. The J segment lost 8 bases and the V segment lost 4 bases, leaving 8 bases of the junction unmatched. Germline CDR1 is GTSNPN and CDR2 is SVGIG (reference sequence). The CDR3 spans 13 residues. Complete variable domain (other parts from reference TRBV30 and TRBJ1-2): SQTIHQWPATLVQPVGSPLSLECTVEGTSNPNLYWYRQAAGRGLQLLFYSVGIGQISSEVPQNLSASRPQDRQFILSSKKLLLSDSGFYLCAWNQQGAVGYTFGSGTRLTVV.

The chain links TRBV11-2 to TRBJ2-1, with 13 bases that match TRBD2. Germline CDR1 is SGHAT and CDR2 is FQNNGV. CDR3 length: 15 residues. J gave up 8 bases and V 6 bases, and 7 bases lay outside the gene matches. The CDR3 region is CASSPTSGGSYEQFF. The CDR3 nucleotides are TGTGCCAGCAGTCCGACTAGCGGGGGGTCATATGAGCAGTTCTTC. Together with reference TRBV11-2 and TRBJ2-1, the CDR3 gives the full variable domain: EAGVAQSPRYKIIEKRQSVAFWCNPISGHATLYWYQQILGQGPKLLIQFQNNGVVDDSQLPKDRFSAERLKGVDSTLKIQPAKLEDSAVYLCASSPTSGGSYEQFFGPGTRLTVL.

The V gene is TRBV18, the J gene TRBJ2-3; D remains ambiguous. This CDR3 has 13 residues. Germline V gene sequence: CDR1 KGHSH, CDR2 LQKENI. Trimming stripped 8 bases from V and 5 bases from J, with 14 bases between. Here the CDR3 reads CASDLSSGDTQYF. The CDR3 region has the DNA TGTGCCAGCGACTTAAGTTCGGGAGATACGCAGTATTTT.

DNA of the CDR3: TGCGCCAGCAGCCAGACGGAGAGTAGCTATGGCTACACCTTC. Protein product: CASSQTESSYGYTF. The chain links TRBV4-1 to TRBJ1-2; no definite D call. Trimming took off 3 bases at V and 4 bases at J, with 12 bases between the two ends. The germline CDR1 and CDR2 sequences are MGHRA and YSYEKL. CDR3 length equals 14 residues.

This chain joins TRBV6-2 or TRBV6-3 and TRBJ2-5, with TRBD2 matching over 8 bases. CDR3 length: 17 amino acids. V lost 2 bases and J lost 5; bases outside the gene matches: 13. Germline V gene lookup returns CDR1 MNHEY and CDR2 SVGEGT. CDR3 nucleotide sequence: TGTGCCAGCAGTTACCCCACTAGCGGTGGGGTTAGGGAGACCCAGTACTTC. Translation gives CASSYPTSGGVRETQYF.

The genes are TRBV7-9 and TRBJ1-1; 9 positions match TRBD1. V shed 3 bases and J 2 bases; nucleotides not matched to a gene: 4. The CDR3 consists of 15 residues. Germline V CDR1 and CDR2: SEHNR, FQNEAQ (reference sequence). CDR3 sequence (DNA): TGTGCCAGCAGCTTCGGGACAGGGTTCAACACTGAAGCTTTCTTT. This translates into CASSFGTGFNTEAFF.

The genes are TRBV27 and TRBJ2-5; the D gene is possibly TRBD1 (6 bases). The CDR3 has 14 amino acids. Germline CDR1 MNHEY, CDR2 SMNVEV (reference sequence). V was shortened by 2 bases and J by 5 bases, with 12 bases between the two germline ends. The CDR3 here is CASSLRGRGETQYF. The CDR3 coding sequence is TGTGCCAGCAGTTTACGGGGAAGGGGGGAGACCCAGTACTTC.

The rearrangement joins TRBV18 to TRBJ1-1, with a possible D match to TRBD1 (5 bases). Per the germline V gene, CDR1 is KGHSH and CDR2 is LQKENI. This CDR3 has 14 residues. The germline V and J ends were trimmed by 3 bases and 1 base, with 9 bases remaining between them. In DNA, the CDR3 is TGTGCCAGCTCACCGGGGGGGTCGAACACTGAAGCTTTCTTT. Translated: CASSPGGSNTEAFF.

V gene TRBV19 combines with J gene TRBJ1-2, with 8 bases that match TRBD1. Germline CDR1 and CDR2: LNHDA and SQIVND (reference sequence). The CDR3 has 16 amino acids. J was trimmed by 3 bases and V by 5 bases; bases with no gene match: 11. The DNA for the CDR3 is TGTGCCAGTAGTCCAGCGCCGGACAGGGCCTACTATGGCTACACCTTC. Residues: CASSPAPDRAYYGYTF.

This clone was observed a single time. This chain uses TRBV7-6 with TRBJ2-7; TRBD1 might be the D (6 bases). In germline, CDR1 is SGHVS, CDR2 FNYEAQ. CDR3 length: 17 residues. V was pared by 1 base and J by 0 bases, with 16 bases between. The DNA for the CDR3 is TGTGCCAGCAGCTTAGAGGAGTCAGGGGACAACTCCTACGAGCAGTACTTC. Encoded protein: CASSLEESGDNSYEQYF.

This chain uses TRBV19 with TRBJ1-2; 9 bases align to TRBD1. In germline, CDR1 is LNHDA, CDR2 SQIVND (reference sequence). Trimming at V came to 7 bases and at J to 6 bases, leaving 12 bases not matched to a gene. The CDR3 loop spans 15 amino acids. CDR3 residues: CASTTGQGSRHGYTF. CDR3 sequence (DNA): TGTGCCAGTACCACGGGACAGGGAAGTAGACATGGCTACACCTTC.

V and J are TRBV7-9 and TRBJ1-5; the D gene is possibly TRBD1 (5 bases). Trimming took 5 bases from V and 0 from J, leaving 14 bases between them. This CDR3 region has 16 residues. In germline, CDR1 is SEHNR, CDR2 FQNEAQ (reference sequence). The CDR3 nucleotides read TGTGCCAGCAGCCCTGGCCGACAGAATAGCAATCAGCCCCAGCATTTT. The encoded protein is CASSPGRQNSNQPQHF.

Concerning this clone itself: This specimen includes other DNA sequences encoding the same CDR3. The chain couples TRBV6-5 to TRBJ1-1; the D is unclear. The CDR3 extends over 12 amino acids. Trimming pared 5 bases from V and 5 bases from J, leaving 9 bases between. Germline V gives CDR1 MNHEY, CDR2 SVGAGI. The CDR3 loop is CASSRGGTEAFF. DNA for the CDR3: TGTGCCAGCAGTCGCGGTGGAACTGAAGCTTTCTTT.

V usage is TRBV2 and J usage is TRBJ1-4; tentative D call: TRBD1 (6 bases). V was clipped by 6 bases and J by 0 bases, with 17 bases between them. The CDR3 sequence is 17 residues long. CDR1 is SNHLY and CDR2 is FYNNEI in the germline V gene. The CDR3 coding sequence is TGTGCCAGCAGCGCATTGACAGGAGATGCAACTAATGAAAAACTGTTTTTT. Its protein is CASSALTGDATNEKLFF.

This sequence joins TRBV3-1 (or the pseudogene TRBV3-2) and TRBJ1-1, with D possibly being TRBD1 (6 bases). V lost 4 bases and J lost 7, with 13 bases in between. Germline lookup yields CDR1 LGHDT and CDR2 YNNKEL (reference sequence). The CDR3 sequence is 13 residues long. The DNA of the CDR3 is TGTGCCAGCAGCCCCCGGACAGCATATGAAGCTTTCTTT. Protein: CASSPRTAYEAFF.

The gene calls are TRBV5-8 and TRBJ2-1; 13 nucleotides line up with TRBD2. The germline gives CDR1 SGHTS, CDR2 YDEGEE. The V gene end was trimmed by 0 bases and the J gene end by 8 bases; junction bases not matched to a gene: 14. The CDR3 length is 19 residues. The CDR3 protein is CASSLVTSGGALSVHEQFF. Written as DNA, the CDR3 is TGTGCCAGCAGCTTGGTAACTAGCGGGGGGGCCTTATCAGTCCATGAGCAGTTCTTC.